Following are 26 T cell receptor beta chains from one sample sequenced in a study of human T cells and chemical hapten exposure. Time point indicated: patch test 2, 6 weeks after DPC sensitization. Specified treatment: therapeutic diphenylcyclopropenone sensitization with weekly scalp DPC. TCRdb re-called the RACE reads with MiXCR, one entry per CDR3 protein. The sample holds about 94,000 distinct CDR3 sequences; roughly a tenth are singletons and the top ten take 2% to 2.5%. Sequencing was performed on whole blood, taken in connection with sensitization to the hapten diphenylcyclopropenone (DPC). All receptors come from a woman aged 40 to 50 with alopecia areata. Some clones in this sample may be carry-over from other donors' samples.

Here the CDR3 reads CASSLAGQFSYNEQFF. The CDR3 nucleotides read TGTGCCAGCAGCTTGGCCGGGCAGTTTTCCTACAATGAGCAGTTCTTC. The rearrangement links TRBV5-5 to TRBJ2-1; D ambiguous. V was shortened by 0 bases and J by 1 base, with 11 bases between the two germline ends. CDR1 is SGHKS, CDR2 YYEKEE, per germline (reference sequence). There are 16 residues in the CDR3. The whole variable domain, filled in from reference TRBV5-5 and TRBJ2-1, reads DAGVTQSPTHLIKTRGQQVTLRCSPISGHKSVSWYQQVLGQGPQFIFQYYEKEERGRGNFPDRFSARQFPNYSSELNVNALLLGDSALYLCASSLAGQFSYNEQFFGPGTRLTVL.

This clonotype came up many times. CDR3: CASSLGEAGSQFF. In DNA, the CDR3 is TGTGCCAGCAGCTTAGGAGAGGCGGGATCGCAGTTCTTC. The genes are TRBV11-1 and TRBJ2-1; tentative D call: TRBD2 (6 bases). V lost 1 base, J lost 12 bases, and 13 bases lay in between. CDR3 size: 13 residues. Germline V gives CDR1 SGHAT, CDR2 FQDESV (reference sequence).

At least ten counts were recorded for this clonotype. The chain has TRBV11-1 and TRBJ2-7, with D tentatively TRBD1 (5 bases). Trimming took 2 bases from V and 1 from J, leaving 6 bases between them. CDR3 length equals 13 residues. CDR1 SGHAT and CDR2 FQDESV come from the germline V gene (reference sequence). CDR3 sequence: CASSLQGSYEQYF. The CDR3 coding sequence is TGTGCCAGCAGCTTACAGGGATCCTACGAGCAGTACTTC.

The chain has TRBV28 and TRBJ2-7, with 9 bases fitting TRBD2. This CDR3 spans 17 amino acids. Trimming cost V 6 bases and J 0 bases; bases outside gene matches: 12. Germline V gene lookup returns CDR1 MDHEN and CDR2 SYDVKM. CDR3 DNA: TGTGCCAGCAGGCGAGAGGAGCGGGAGGCTACCTCCTACGAGCAGTACTTC. This translates into CASRREEREATSYEQYF.

This clonotype was seen more than once but under ten times. The chain is built from TRBV5-1 and TRBJ1-5, with D possibly matching TRBD1 (5 bases). V lost 4 bases to trimming and J lost 0 bases, with 11 bases between them. The CDR3 consists of 15 residues. In germline, CDR1 is SGHRS, CDR2 YFSETQ. The DNA for the CDR3 is TGCGCCAGCAGCGAGCAGGGCTATAGCAATCAGCCCCAGCATTTT. Protein product: CASSEQGYSNQPQHF.

In its sample, this clonotype was seen a few times. The chain is built from TRBV29-1 and TRBJ2-3; TRBD2 is a possible D gene (6 bases). The V gene's germline CDR1 is SQVTM and CDR2 ANQGSEA. This CDR3 has 14 residues. Trimming took 3 bases from V and 4 from J, leaving 14 bases between them. Written as DNA, the CDR3 is TGCAGCGTTGAGGGAGGCCGAGGACCAGATACGCAGTATTTT. Translated: CSVEGGRGPDTQYF.

The chain links TRBV29-1 to TRBJ2-3; TRBD2 is a possible D gene (6 bases). Germline V gene lookup returns CDR1 SQVTM and CDR2 ANQGSEA. The length of the CDR3 is 15 residues. Deletions cut 3 bases from V and 1 base from J, with 14 bases between. The CDR3 nucleotides read TGCAGCGTTGAGGACCCGGGACTTCGCACAGATACGCAGTATTTT. Amino acid sequence: CSVEDPGLRTDTQYF.

This clonotype was seen a few times. The genes are TRBV20-1 and TRBJ2-1, with 9 bases identical to TRBD2. The J segment lost 6 bases and the V segment lost 1 base, leaving 7 bases of the junction unmatched. Per germline, CDR1 DFQATT and CDR2 SNEGSKA (reference sequence). CDR3 size: 15 residues. In DNA form, the CDR3 reads TGCAGTGCTAGAGGGTCTAGCGGGAATATCAATGAGCAGTTCTTC. Residues: CSARGSSGNINEQFF.

J is TRBJ2-7 and V is TRBV11-1, with D maybe TRBD2 (6 bases). The V gene's germline CDR1 is SGHAT and CDR2 FQDESV (reference sequence). This CDR3 contains 14 residues. Trimming pared 2 bases from V and 7 bases from J, leaving 15 bases between. CDR3 in DNA: TGTGCCAGCAGCTTACGGGGCAGGACTACGGAGCAGTACTTC. As protein: CASSLRGRTTEQYF.

This clonotype showed up many times. The chain employs TRBV4-1 and TRBJ2-1; no firm D call. The V and J ends lost 3 bases and 3 bases respectively, with 6 bases between them. The CDR3 extends over 13 amino acids. Germline V gene lookup returns CDR1 MGHRA and CDR2 YSYEKL. CDR3 in DNA: TGCGCCAGCAGCCACCCGGACTACAATGAGCAGTTCTTC. Protein: CASSHPDYNEQFF.

This clonotype was counted ten times or more. The rearrangement links TRBV6-1 to TRBJ2-7; no definite D call. Trimming removed 0 bases from V and 0 bases from J, with 12 bases in between. CDR1 and CDR2 from the germline V gene are MNHNS and SASEGT. CDR3 length equals 16 residues. The CDR3 DNA sequence: TGTGCCAGCAGTGAAGCGCTACACCCTCCCTCCTACGAGCAGTACTTC. This gives the protein CASSEALHPPSYEQYF.

In this sample, this clonotype turned up a few times. The gene calls are TRBV24-1 and TRBJ2-3; a weak D match, TRBD2 (7 bases). V was pared by 3 bases and J by 8 bases, with 20 bases between. In germline, CDR1 is KGHDR, CDR2 SFDVKD. The CDR3 is 16 amino acids. The CDR3 nucleotides read TGTGCCACCAGTGATCCCCAAGCGGGAATAGGGGGTACGCAGTATTTT. It encodes CATSDPQAGIGGTQYF.

This clonotype was recorded many times. This chain uses TRBV24-1 with TRBJ2-7, with D perhaps being TRBD1 or TRBD2 (5 bases each). Trimming pared 4 bases from V and 0 bases from J, leaving 12 bases between. The CDR3 runs to 15 residues. Germline V lookup: CDR1 KGHDR, CDR2 SFDVKD. Here the CDR3 reads CATSDPGRSSYEQYF. Here the CDR3 DNA reads TGTGCCACCAGTGACCCGGGACGGAGCTCCTACGAGCAGTACTTC.

This clonotype was counted ten times or more. The chain carries TRBV28 and TRBJ1-6, with 8 bases identical to TRBD1. The CDR3 spans 18 residues. CDR1 MDHEN and CDR2 SYDVKM come from the germline V gene. Unmatched junction bases numbered 16, after V lost 5 bases and J lost 7 bases. DNA of the CDR3: TGTGCCAGCAGTGCGACCGGACAGGGAAGAGGATTCAATTCACCCCTCCACTTT. Translation: CASSATGQGRGFNSPLHF.

This clonotype was picked up many times. The rearrangement uses TRBV5-6 and TRBJ1-5; weak D call: TRBD1 (5 bases). This CDR3 is built from 15 residues. The V gene's germline CDR1 is SGHDT and CDR2 YYEEEE. V lost 1 base and J 3 bases, leaving 11 bases between the germline ends. The CDR3 loop is CASSLIGAPNQPQHF. In DNA, the CDR3 is TGTGCCAGCAGCTTGATAGGGGCGCCCAATCAGCCCCAGCATTTT.

This clonotype was recorded at least ten times. The rearrangement joins TRBV13 to TRBJ1-1, with D perhaps TRBD1 (6 bases). CDR1 and CDR2 from the germline V gene are PRHDT and FYEKMQ (reference sequence). The V gene lost 6 bases and the J gene lost 1 base, with 12 bases spanning the gap. The CDR3 sequence is 14 residues long. The CDR3 nucleotides read TGTGCCAGCAGGGACAGCCTCCCGAACACTGAAGCTTTCTTT. Its protein is CASRDSLPNTEAFF. Full variable domain (rest looked up from reference TRBV13 and TRBJ1-1): AAGVIQSPRHLIKEKRETATLKCYPIPRHDTVYWYQQGPGQDPQFLISFYEKMQSDKGSIPDRFSAQQFSDYHSELNMSSLELGDSALYFCASRDSLPNTEAFFGQGTRLTVV.

This clonotype was observed at least ten times. The V and J genes are TRBV10-3 and TRBJ1-3, with D possibly being TRBD1 (5 bases). This CDR3 has 17 amino acids. V was shortened by 0 bases and J by 2 bases, with 14 bases between the two germline ends. Germline CDR1 is ENHRY and CDR2 is SYGVKD. The CDR3 protein is CAISESNGRGTGNTIYF. Here the CDR3 DNA reads TGTGCCATCAGTGAGTCGAACGGGCGGGGCACTGGAAACACCATATATTTT.

The chain joins TRBV18 to TRBJ2-7; TRBD2 matches at 10 bases. The CDR3 spans 18 residues. The V gene end was trimmed by 2 bases and the J gene end by 7 bases; junction bases not matched to a gene: 17. Germline V gene sequence: CDR1 KGHSH, CDR2 LQKENI. The CDR3 nucleotides are TGTGCCAGCTCACCATTGGGGCTAGCGGGAGTCCTTCCCCCGGAGCAGTACTTC. Encoded protein: CASSPLGLAGVLPPEQYF.

This clonotype was detected only a few times. The gene calls are TRBV6-1 and TRBJ2-7, with TRBD1 matching over 9 bases. Germline CDR1 is MNHNS and CDR2 is SASEGT. This CDR3 has 14 residues. V shed 4 bases, J shed 3 bases, and the junction held 4 bases outside the gene matches. Here the CDR3 DNA reads TGTGCCAGCAGTGTACAGGGGGCGATCTACGAGCAGTACTTC. It yields the protein CASSVQGAIYEQYF.

This clonotype showed up just a few times. The V gene is TRBV7-2, the J gene TRBJ2-3; the match to TRBD2 covers 11 bases. CDR1 and CDR2 from the germline V gene are SGHTA and FQGNSA. The CDR3 covers 18 residues. Trimming at V came to 4 bases and at J to 6 bases, leaving 15 bases not matched to a gene. The CDR3 region is CASSSLRRSSGRMDTQYF. CDR3 DNA: TGTGCCAGCAGCTCCCTTAGGCGTTCTAGCGGGAGGATGGATACGCAGTATTTT.

This clonotype was found many times. The chain has TRBV28 and TRBJ2-6; 12 nucleotides match TRBD1. With 4 bases clipped from V and 2 bases from J, the junction kept 6 bases outside the gene matches. Looked up from germline, CDR1 is MDHEN and CDR2 is SYDVKM. There are 18 residues in the CDR3. The CDR3 loop reads CASSSAGTGGAGANVLTF. The CDR3 DNA sequence: TGTGCCAGCAGTTCCGCCGGGACAGGGGGCGCTGGGGCCAACGTCCTGACTTTC.

This clonotype came up many times. The chain is built from TRBV7-8 and TRBJ2-3; 11 bases align to TRBD2. V lost 3 bases and J lost 3; bases outside the gene matches: 2. The CDR3 is 15 residues long. CDR1 and CDR2 (germline): SGHVS, FQNEAQ. The CDR3 sequence is CASSFRTSGTDTQYF. CDR3 coding DNA: TGTGCCAGCAGCTTCCGGACTAGCGGGACAGATACGCAGTATTTT.

This clonotype was seen ten or more times. V is TRBV20-1 and J is TRBJ2-3, with D perhaps matching TRBD1 (6 bases). Per the germline V gene, CDR1 is DFQATT and CDR2 is SNEGSKA (reference sequence). The V end was cut by 6 bases, the J end by 0 bases, with 16 bases between. This CDR3 is 15 amino acids long. The CDR3, as DNA: TGCAGTGCCAAAGGGAGAGGGGGTAGCACAGATACGCAGTATTTT. Translating it yields CSAKGRGGSTDTQYF.

The chain uses TRBV2 and TRBJ2-6; D gene uncertain. This CDR3 has 18 amino acids. V was clipped by 1 base and J by 0 bases, with 13 bases between them. CDR1 and CDR2 from the germline V gene are SNHLY and FYNNEI. Written as DNA, the CDR3 is TGTGCCAGCAGTGAAGTGCGGCTACCGGGCTCTGGGGCCAACGTCCTGACTTTC. Its protein product is CASSEVRLPGSGANVLTF.

This clonotype was recorded many times. The rearrangement uses TRBV6-2 or TRBV6-3 and TRBJ2-7; D not resolved. The CDR3 is 14 residues long. Germline CDR1 MNHEY, CDR2 SVGEGT. V was pared by 2 bases and J by 6 bases, with 14 bases between. CDR3 sequence reads: CASSYPNNKGEQYF. CDR3 in DNA: TGTGCCAGCAGTTACCCCAACAACAAGGGCGAGCAGTACTTC.

This clonotype was found many times. J is TRBJ2-6 and V is TRBV28, with 7 positions matching TRBD2. The CDR3 contains 17 residues. Germline V gene lookup returns CDR1 MDHEN and CDR2 SYDVKM. V lost 3 bases to trimming and J lost 2 bases; unmatched junction nucleotides: 7. The CDR3 bases are TGTGCCAGCAGTTTGCTAGGGGACTATACTGGGGCCAACGTCCTGACTTTC. As protein: CASSLLGDYTGANVLTF.